These T cell receptor beta chains were read from a single sample in a study of cytomegalovirus exposure and HLA in healthy donors. TCRdb's table, derived via immunoSEQ multiplex PCR, lists solely in-frame clones and lacks some. The top ten clones hold 2.1% of a sample with some 83,000 clones, about 93% of them seen once. Input material: PBMCs. The receptors derive from a woman between 18 and 29 years old in good health and CMV-seronegative. Each CDR3 is given with its conserved first and last residue. Fields, in order: V gene, D gene, J gene, CDR3 protein, CDR3 DNA. D genes are given only for firm matches.

TRBV27,.,TRBJ1-2,CASSSSAKRVNNYGYTF,TGTGCCAGCAGTTCGTCAGCCAAACGGGTGAATAACTATGGCTACACCTTC
TRBV10-2,.,TRBJ1-5,CASSESWSGSNQPQHF,TGCGCCAGCAGTGAGTCGTGGAGTGGCAGCAATCAGCCCCAGCATTTT
TRBV30,.,TRBJ1-2,CAWSVTEGYTF,TGTGCCTGGAGTGTAACAGAGGGCTACACCTTC
TRBV4-2,.,TRBJ2-3,CASSLPGVSTDTQYF,TGTGCCAGCAGCCTCCCGGGAGTAAGCACAGATACGCAGTATTTT
TRBV16,.,TRBJ1-5,CASSQSLFSNQPQHF,TGTGCCAGCAGCCAATCTCTCTTTAGCAATCAGCCCCAGCATTTT
TRBV28,TRBD1,TRBJ2-7,CASRKTQGAADEQYF,TGTGCCAGCAGAAAGACCCAGGGGGCGGCCGACGAGCAGTACTTC
TRBV27,.,TRBJ2-7,CASSLYGTPSSYEQYF,TGTGCCAGCAGTTTATACGGGACACCGTCCTCCTACGAGCAGTACTTC
TRBV27,.,TRBJ2-1,CASSPQGSSYNEQFF,TGTGCCAGCAGTCCTCAGGGAAGCTCCTACAATGAGCAGTTCTTC
TRBV6-1,.,TRBJ1-1,CASSEIIGRVDTEAFF,TGTGCCAGCAGTGAAATTATAGGCAGGGTGGACACTGAAGCTTTCTTT
TRBV6-6,.,TRBJ1-1,CASRWSEGGNEAFF,TGTGCCAGCAGGTGGAGCGAGGGAGGGAATGAAGCTTTCTTT
TRBV4-3,TRBD2,TRBJ2-3,CASSQDVGGGVGTDTQYF,TGCGCCAGCAGCCAAGATGTGGGCGGGGGGGTTGGCACAGATACGCAGTATTTT
TRBV28,TRBD1,TRBJ2-7,CASSLWTGVEQYF,TGTGCCAGCAGTTTGTGGACAGGGGTCGAGCAGTACTTC
TRBV27,.,TRBJ2-5,CASSLSRHQETQYF,TGTGCCAGCAGTTTATCGAGGCACCAAGAGACCCAGTACTTC
TRBV11-2,.,TRBJ2-4,CASSFEQVTIQYF,TGTGCCAGCAGCTTCGAACAGGTTACTATTCAGTACTTC
TRBV4-2,TRBD1,TRBJ2-7,CASSQRSTGILSSEQYF,TGTGCCAGCAGCCAACGTTCGACAGGGATTTTATCTAGCGAGCAGTACTTC
TRBV19,.,TRBJ1-5,CASSIAGIGQPQHF,TGTGCCAGTAGTATAGCAGGGATTGGCCAGCCCCAGCATTTT
TRBV7-9,.,TRBJ1-2,CASSLVGNYGYTF,TGTGCCAGCAGCTTGGTCGGGAACTATGGCTACACCTTC